This T cell receptor beta chain was retrieved from a study of CD8 T cells in ankylosing spondylitis. Generation of TCR beta libraries employed quantitative 5'-RACE incorporating molecular barcodes. TCRdb reanalysed the 5' RACE reads using MiXCR and keeps one entry per CDR3 protein. This sample has about 240,000 distinct CDR3 sequences, with about 24% found just once. The CDR3 has 12 amino acids. The germline CDR1 and CDR2 sequences are SQVTM and ANQGSEA. V lost 5 bases, J lost 5 bases, and 12 bases lay in between. The rearrangement uses TRBV29-1 and TRBJ2-5; D call uncertain. Sequenced input: blood, either unsorted or a sorted T cell fraction (not recorded which). The clonotype originates from a male donor with ankylosing spondylitis or in good health (not recorded which). CDR3 in amino acids: CSVTGLKETQYF. The CDR3 DNA follows: TGCAGCGTTACGGGTTTAAAGGAGACCCAGTACTTC.